Only one count was recorded for the clone carrying this T cell receptor (beta chain). Generated by immunoSEQ multiplex PCR, the TCRdb table keeps only in-frame clones and is missing some. The data show about 120,000 clones, roughly 87% seen once. This sample is drawn from a study of T cell responses to AZD1222 COVID-19 vaccine. Per germline, CDR1 MNHNY and CDR2 SVGAGI (reference sequence). There are 16 residues in the CDR3. The V gene end was trimmed by 4 bases and the J gene end by 3 bases; junction bases not matched to a gene: 8. The genes are TRBV6-6 and TRBJ2-2; 7 bases are shared with TRBD1. The sample was peripheral blood, taken on day 0 of MenACWY control vaccination. This receptor was obtained from an adult in good health. In DNA form, the CDR3 reads TGTGCCAGCAGTTCACATTACAGGGGATACACCGGGGAGCTGTTTTTT. Translating gives CASSSHYRGYTGELFF.